The 31 T cell receptor beta chains listed next were all sequenced from one sample in a study of blood T cell repertoires in COVID-19. TCRdb keeps only in-frame clones here, not all; method: immunoSEQ multiplex PCR. The sample holds around 620,000 clones, about 87% seen once. What was sequenced was peripheral blood. The receptors originated from a woman between 18 and 29 years old with acute or convalescent COVID-19.

The V gene is TRBV3-1 (or the pseudogene TRBV3-2), the J gene TRBJ1-2; no clear D. The CDR3 extends over 13 amino acids. With 1 base removed from V and 8 bases from J, the gap between germline ends came to 11 bases. The V gene's germline CDR1 is LGHDT and CDR2 YNNKEL (reference sequence). The chain's CDR3 is CASSQGEWYGYTF. CDR3 DNA sequence: TGTGCCAGCAGCCAAGGGGAGTGGTACGGCTACACCTTC.

This clone was observed once. The chain recombines TRBV12-3 or TRBV12-4 with TRBJ1-2, with D unclear. Deletions cut 5 bases from V and 0 bases from J, with 7 bases between. The CDR3 is 13 amino acids. The CDR3 region has the DNA TGTGCCAGCAGTCCTAGAGCTAACTATGGCTACACCTTC. Protein sequence: CASSPRANYGYTF.

V usage is TRBV18 and J usage is TRBJ1-2, with 9 bases lining up with TRBD1. Trimming at V came to 4 bases and at J to 4 bases, leaving 7 bases not matched to a gene. This CDR3 is 15 amino acids long. Germline V gene lookup returns CDR1 KGHSH and CDR2 LQKENI. CDR3 amino acids: CASSQTGGTSYGYTF. CDR3 sequence (DNA): TGTGCCAGCTCACAAACAGGGGGCACATCCTATGGCTACACCTTC.

This clone occurred once. V is TRBV2 and J is TRBJ2-3, with D uncertain. From germline, CDR1 is SNHLY and CDR2 FYNNEI. This CDR3 region has 16 residues. V was clipped by 6 bases and J by 2 bases, with 18 bases between them. The DNA for the CDR3 is TGTGCCAGCAGGACCCCCCTGGCGGTGCCCACAGATACGCAGTATTTT. Translated, it gives CASRTPLAVPTDTQYF.

This chain uses TRBV9 with TRBJ1-1; maybe TRBD1 (5 bases). The CDR3 spans 12 residues. Per germline, CDR1 SGDLS and CDR2 YYNGEE. V lost 4 bases and J lost 11, with 15 bases in between. Here the CDR3 reads CASSPAGGMAFF. CDR3 coding DNA: TGTGCCAGCAGCCCCGCCGGGGGGATGGCTTTCTTT.

The sample holds one count of this clone. The chain links TRBV14 to TRBJ2-5; TRBD2 might be the D (5 bases). Trimming stripped 5 bases from V and 2 bases from J, with 12 bases between. From germline, CDR1 is SGHDN and CDR2 FVKESK. This CDR3 spans 14 amino acids. The CDR3 reads CASSTLRRQETQYF. CDR3 bases: TGTGCCAGCAGCACTCTGAGGAGGCAAGAGACCCAGTACTTC.

This chain joins TRBV5-1 and TRBJ1-1; the match to TRBD1 covers 8 bases. Germline values: CDR1 SGHRS, CDR2 YFSETQ. The CDR3 runs 13 residues. The trim removed 4 bases at V and 8 bases at J, leaving 7 bases unmatched. The CDR3: CASSRTTGGEAFF. CDR3 DNA: TGCGCCAGCAGCAGGACAACAGGGGGAGAAGCTTTCTTT.

V gene TRBV4-1 combines with J gene TRBJ2-1, with D maybe TRBD1 (6 bases). The CDR3 has 16 amino acids. V gave up 3 bases and J gave up 1 base, with 13 bases separating them. Germline values: CDR1 MGHRA, CDR2 YSYEKL. CDR3 in DNA: TGCGCCAGCAGCCAGGACAGAGTCTTATCCTACAATGAGCAGTTCTTC. Residues: CASSQDRVLSYNEQFF.

The chain is built from TRBV19 and TRBJ1-5, with a weak D call TRBD1 (6 bases). The CDR3 spans 15 residues. Germline loops: CDR1 LNHDA, CDR2 SQIVND (reference sequence). Trimming left V 2 bases short and J 1 base short, with 9 bases between. CDR3 protein: CASSIRQGSNQPQHF. DNA for the CDR3: TGTGCCAGTAGTATACGGCAGGGGAGCAATCAGCCCCAGCATTTT.

This chain links TRBV7-9 with TRBJ1-1; D remains ambiguous. CDR1 and CDR2 (germline): SEHNR, FQNEAQ (reference sequence). V dropped 1 base and J dropped 2 bases, with 8 bases sitting between them. The CDR3 sequence is 14 residues long. This chain's CDR3 is CASSLVGSNTEAFF. Written as DNA, the CDR3 is TGTGCCAGCAGCTTAGTCGGGAGTAACACTGAAGCTTTCTTT.

The J gene is TRBJ1-1, the V gene TRBV2; D is perhaps TRBD1 (6 bases). This CDR3 contains 14 residues. Trimming took off 3 bases at V and 11 bases at J, with 19 bases between the two ends. CDR1 SNHLY and CDR2 FYNNEI come from the germline V gene. CDR3 bases: TGTGCCAGCAGTGATCCCAGGGGATATTCTACGGCTTTCTTT. Translation gives CASSDPRGYSTAFF.

The V and J genes are TRBV7-2 and TRBJ2-5, with D maybe TRBD2 (6 bases). The CDR3 consists of 14 residues. Germline V CDR1 and CDR2: SGHTA, FQGNSA. V shed 1 base and J shed 3 bases, with 9 bases lying between them. CDR3 in amino acids: CASSLVGGEETQYF. Here the CDR3 DNA reads TGTGCCAGCAGCTTAGTCGGCGGGGAAGAGACCCAGTACTTC. The complete variable domain, with remaining parts taken from reference TRBV7-2 and TRBJ2-5, reads GAGVSQSPSNKVTEKGKDVELRCDPISGHTALYWYRQSLGQGLEFLIYFQGNSAPDKSGLPSDRFSAERTGGSVSTLTIQRTQQEDSAVYLCASSLVGGEETQYFGPGTRLLVL.

The chain recombines TRBV7-2 with TRBJ1-6; the D is unclear. Deletions cut 3 bases from V and 7 bases from J, with 16 bases between. The CDR3 is made up of 16 amino acids. Germline assignment: CDR1 SGHTA and CDR2 FQGNSA. The CDR3 DNA reads as TGTGCCAGCAGCTTTCCCCGCGGGCGAGGCAATTCACCCCTCCACTTT. Protein: CASSFPRGRGNSPLHF.

The chain uses TRBV19 and TRBJ2-7; D is possibly TRBD1 (6 bases). V dropped 6 bases and J dropped 4 bases, with 16 bases sitting between them. The germline gives CDR1 LNHDA, CDR2 SQIVND (reference sequence). The CDR3 loop spans 14 amino acids. Here the CDR3 reads CASSPLGTKYEQYF. The CDR3 region has the DNA TGTGCCAGTAGCCCGCTGGGGACAAAGTACGAGCAGTACTTC.

The chain uses TRBV19 and TRBJ2-7; D perhaps matches TRBD1 (5 bases). V lost 6 bases to trimming and J lost 3 bases, with 12 bases between them. Germline V lookup: CDR1 LNHDA, CDR2 SQIVND (reference sequence). The CDR3 is 13 amino acids. CDR3 region: CASSSGQGYEQYF. The CDR3 nucleotides read TGTGCCAGTAGCTCCGGACAAGGCTACGAGCAGTACTTC.

This clone was counted a few times. V gene TRBV27 combines with J gene TRBJ1-1; no clear D gene. The CDR3 covers 16 residues. CDR1 is MNHEY, CDR2 SMNVEV, per germline (reference sequence). Trimming stripped 5 bases from V and 6 bases from J, with 22 bases between. The chain's CDR3 is CASSHGWEVRVAEAFF. The CDR3 DNA reads as TGTGCCAGCAGTCACGGTTGGGAGGTTAGGGTTGCTGAAGCTTTCTTT.

This chain links TRBV5-5 with TRBJ1-4; D unclear. The CDR3 totals 13 residues. The V and J ends lost 2 bases and 0 bases respectively, with 2 bases between them. CDR1 and CDR2 (germline): SGHKS, YYEKEE (reference sequence). CDR3 protein: CASSFATNEKLFF. CDR3 sequence (DNA): TGTGCCAGCAGCTTCGCAACTAATGAAAAACTGTTTTTT.

This clone was seen just once. The CDR3 sequence is CASSGDRLNTEAFF. As DNA, the CDR3 is TGTGCCAGCAGTGGGGACAGATTGAACACTGAAGCTTTCTTT. The chain joins TRBV28 to TRBJ1-1, with 7 bases identical to TRBD1. From germline, CDR1 is MDHEN and CDR2 SYDVKM. J was trimmed by 0 bases and V by 5 bases; bases with no gene match: 3. The CDR3 extends over 14 amino acids.

The chain uses TRBV29-1 and TRBJ1-5; 7 bases align to TRBD1. Trimming cost V 7 bases and J 1 base; bases outside gene matches: 7. Germline V lookup: CDR1 SQVTM, CDR2 ANQGSEA. The CDR3 runs to 14 residues. The DNA for the CDR3 is TGCAGCGCGAGGCAGGGGGGAAGCAATCAGCCCCAGCATTTT. Its protein product is CSARQGGSNQPQHF.

This chain joins TRBV29-1 and TRBJ2-5; possibly TRBD2 for D (6 bases). V was trimmed by 4 bases and J by 0 bases, leaving 15 bases between them. The CDR3 runs to 15 residues. In germline, CDR1 is SQVTM, CDR2 ANQGSEA. In DNA form, the CDR3 reads TGCAGCGTTGTCTCTGCGGGGCGGCACCAAGAGACCCAGTACTTC. Translation: CSVVSAGRHQETQYF.

The V and J genes are TRBV10-2 and TRBJ1-2, with D possibly TRBD1 on 5 matching bases. This CDR3 has 15 amino acids. Trimming shortened V by 3 bases and J by 0 bases, and 11 bases separated the two germline ends. The germline CDR1 and CDR2 sequences are WSHSY and SAAADI. CDR3: CASSEETAPNYGYTF. DNA for the CDR3: TGCGCCAGCAGTGAAGAGACAGCTCCTAACTATGGCTACACCTTC.

The chain employs TRBV7-2 and TRBJ2-3, with a possible D match to TRBD1 (6 bases). The CDR3 sequence is 15 residues long. CDR1 is SGHTA, CDR2 FQGNSA, per germline. The V end lost 4 bases, the J end lost 2 bases, and 13 bases lay between the germline ends. CDR3 DNA: TGTGCCAGCAGCTCTCCGGGACAATTCACAGATACGCAGTATTTT. Translating it yields CASSSPGQFTDTQYF.

This clone occurred once. The chain employs TRBV19 and TRBJ1-5; the D is unclear. CDR1 and CDR2 (germline): LNHDA, SQIVND (reference sequence). V shed 1 base and J shed 2 bases, with 6 bases lying between them. This CDR3 is 14 amino acids long. This CDR3 reads CASSIARGNQPQHF. The CDR3 region has the DNA TGTGCCAGTAGTATAGCGAGAGGCAATCAGCCCCAGCATTTT.

The chain employs TRBV12-5 and TRBJ1-1; 9 nucleotides match TRBD1. Losses at the gene ends were 6 bases for V and 11 bases for J; bases not matched to a gene: 19. The CDR3 totals 16 residues. In germline, CDR1 is LGHNT, CDR2 FRNRAP. For the CDR3, the DNA is TGTGCTAGTGGCATTGGGGGGGAAGGGACAGGGAATGTCGCTTTCTTT. This translates into CASGIGGEGTGNVAFF. The full variable domain, in which reference TRBV12-5 and TRBJ1-1 provide the parts outside the CDR3, is DARVTQTPRHKVTEMGQEVTMRCQPILGHNTVFWYRQTMMQGLELLAYFRNRAPLDDSGMPKDRFSAEMPDATLATLKIQPSEPRDSAVYFCASGIGGEGTGNVAFFGQGTRLTVV.

This chain connects TRBV19 to TRBJ2-7, with D unclear. V gave up 2 bases and J gave up 5 bases, with 10 bases separating them. The CDR3 is 13 residues long. The germline V gene has CDR1 LNHDA and CDR2 SQIVND (reference sequence). The CDR3 reads CASSIKEADEQYF. The CDR3 DNA follows: TGTGCCAGTAGTATAAAAGAGGCGGACGAGCAGTACTTC.

The chain links TRBV30 to TRBJ2-3; TRBD2 might be the D (6 bases). Trimming stripped 5 bases from V and 6 bases from J, with 21 bases between. Germline V gene sequence: CDR1 GTSNPN, CDR2 SVGIG (reference sequence). The CDR3 loop spans 15 amino acids. The CDR3 sequence is CAWDLWGRKADTQYF. The CDR3 DNA follows: TGTGCCTGGGACCTATGGGGGAGGAAGGCGGATACGCAGTATTTT.

The chain couples TRBV4-3 to TRBJ2-7; 8 nucleotides line up with TRBD2. J gave up 7 bases and V 4 bases, and 6 bases lay outside the gene matches. The CDR3 loop spans 13 amino acids. Germline loops: CDR1 LGHNA, CDR2 YSLEER. The chain's CDR3 is CASSPGGEPEQYF. Here the CDR3 DNA reads TGCGCCAGCAGCCCGGGGGGGGAACCGGAGCAGTACTTC.

The chain recombines TRBV7-6 with TRBJ1-2, with D possibly TRBD1 on 6 matching bases. Germline CDR1 and CDR2: SGHVS and FNYEAQ. The CDR3 has 15 amino acids. V was clipped by 5 bases and J by 3 bases, with 16 bases between them. CDR3 coding DNA: TGTGCCAGCAGCAACTTACCAGGGGTTGACTATGGCTACACCTTC. Translating it yields CASSNLPGVDYGYTF.

The CDR3 region is CAISEVNRDQPQHF. The CDR3 DNA sequence: TGTGCCATCAGTGAGGTAAACAGGGATCAGCCCCAGCATTTT. V and J are TRBV10-3 and TRBJ1-5, with D possibly TRBD1 on 6 matching bases. There are 14 residues in the CDR3. Between the trimmed V and J ends, which lost 2 bases and 5 bases, there was a span of 10 bases. The germline V gene encodes CDR1 ENHRY and CDR2 SYGVKD.

This rearrangement joins TRBV10-3 to TRBJ1-2; D unresolved. CDR1 is ENHRY and CDR2 is SYGVKD in the germline V gene. Trimming shortened V by 6 bases and J by 2 bases, and 13 bases separated the two germline ends. This CDR3 comprises 14 residues. The CDR3 DNA sequence: TGTGCCATCAGAGCCCAGACGGGGAACTATGGCTACACCTTC. Protein sequence: CAIRAQTGNYGYTF.

This chain uses TRBV2 with TRBJ2-1; D gene ambiguous. Germline values: CDR1 SNHLY, CDR2 FYNNEI. The germline V and J ends were trimmed by 4 bases and 12 bases, with 13 bases remaining between them. The CDR3 has 12 residues. CDR3 in DNA: TGTGCCAGCAGTGTAGATAGTCTGTGGCAGTTCTTC. It translates to CASSVDSLWQFF.